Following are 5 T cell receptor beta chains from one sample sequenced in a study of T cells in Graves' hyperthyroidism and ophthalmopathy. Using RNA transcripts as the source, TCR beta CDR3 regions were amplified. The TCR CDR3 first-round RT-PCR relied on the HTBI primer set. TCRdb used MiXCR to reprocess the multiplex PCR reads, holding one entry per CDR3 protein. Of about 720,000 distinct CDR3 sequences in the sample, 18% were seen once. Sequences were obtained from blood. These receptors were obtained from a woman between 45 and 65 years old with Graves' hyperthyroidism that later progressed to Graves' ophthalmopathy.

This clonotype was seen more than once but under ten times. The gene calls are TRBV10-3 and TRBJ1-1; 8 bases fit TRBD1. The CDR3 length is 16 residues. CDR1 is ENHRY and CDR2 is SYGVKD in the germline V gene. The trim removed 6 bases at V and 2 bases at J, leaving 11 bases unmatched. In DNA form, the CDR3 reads TGTGCCATCAGACCCCCGGGACAGGAGGAAAACACTGAAGCTTTCTTT. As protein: CAIRPPGQEENTEAFF.

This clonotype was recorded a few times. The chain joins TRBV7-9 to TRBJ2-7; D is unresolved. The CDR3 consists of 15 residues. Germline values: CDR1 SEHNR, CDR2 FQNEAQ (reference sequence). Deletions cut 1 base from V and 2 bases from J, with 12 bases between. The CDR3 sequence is CASSLDAWDTYEQYF. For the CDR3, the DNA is TGTGCCAGCAGCTTAGACGCATGGGATACCTACGAGCAGTACTTC.

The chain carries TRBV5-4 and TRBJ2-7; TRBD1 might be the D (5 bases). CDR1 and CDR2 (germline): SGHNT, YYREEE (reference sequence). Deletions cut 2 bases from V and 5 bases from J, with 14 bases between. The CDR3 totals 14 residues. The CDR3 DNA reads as TGTGCCAGCAGCTTAAGGGGCGTAGCCCACGAGCAGTACTTC. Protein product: CASSLRGVAHEQYF.

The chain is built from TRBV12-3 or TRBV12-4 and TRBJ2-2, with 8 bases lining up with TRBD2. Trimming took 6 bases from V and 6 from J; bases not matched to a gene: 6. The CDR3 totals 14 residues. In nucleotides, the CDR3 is TGTGCCAGCAGGTCCGCGGGGGGCCCCGGGGAGCTGTTTTTT. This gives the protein CASRSAGGPGELFF.

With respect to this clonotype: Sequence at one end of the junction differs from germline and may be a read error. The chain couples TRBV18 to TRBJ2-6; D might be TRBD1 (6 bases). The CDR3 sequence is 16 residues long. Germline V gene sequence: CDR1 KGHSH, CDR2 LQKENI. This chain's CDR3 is CASSPLQGSGANVLTF. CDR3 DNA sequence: TGTGCCAGCTCGCCACTACAGGGCTCTGGGGCCAACGTCCTGACTTTC.